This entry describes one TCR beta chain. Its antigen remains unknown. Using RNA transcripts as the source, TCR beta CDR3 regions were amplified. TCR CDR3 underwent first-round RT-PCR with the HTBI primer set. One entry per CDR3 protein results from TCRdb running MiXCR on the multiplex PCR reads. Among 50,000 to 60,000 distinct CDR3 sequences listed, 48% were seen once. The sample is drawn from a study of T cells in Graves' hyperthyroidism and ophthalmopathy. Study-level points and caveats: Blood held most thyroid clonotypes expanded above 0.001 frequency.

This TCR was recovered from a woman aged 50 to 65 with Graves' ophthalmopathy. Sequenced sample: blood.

CDR3 amino acids: CATSRDLGRTLEQYF. CDR3 nucleotide sequence: TGTGCCACCAGCAGAGATTTGGGCAGGACCCTCGAGCAGTACTTC. The gene calls are TRBV15 and TRBJ2-7, with no clear D. V was cut by 0 bases and J by 6 bases, with 15 bases left in between. The CDR3 is made up of 15 amino acids. CDR1 and CDR2 (germline): LNHNV, YYDKDF (reference sequence).